The rows below give T cell receptor beta chains drawn from one sample of a study of CD4+ T cells in melanoma. Libraries were prepared by immunoSEQ multiplex PCR; TCRdb keeps only in-frame clonotypes and omits some of them. In the table there are tens of thousands of clones, roughly 69% of which are singletons. The specimen was tumor tissue. The receptors originated from a human donor with melanoma. Both conserved end residues are part of each CDR3. D genes are given only for firm matches. Not every row has a clone size; where given, it reads once, few, many or a size class.

v_call	j_call	clone_size	d_call	cdr3_length	cdr3_nt	cdr3_aa
TRBV12-5	TRBJ1-2	NA	NA	13	TGTGCTAGTGGGCTGGACCTCTCGGGTGGCTACACCTTC	CASGLDLSGGYTF
TRBV2	TRBJ1-2	NA	NA	14	TGTGCCAGCAGTGTCCCTCGGGATGGGAATGGCTACACCTTC	CASSVPRDGNGYTF
TRBV7-6	TRBJ1-1	once	NA	13	TGTGCCAGCAGCTTCGGCCAGCGGACTGAAGCTTTCTTT	CASSFGQRTEAFF
TRBV4-1	TRBJ2-7	NA	TRBD1	14	TGCGCCAGCAGCCAAAACAGGGGGCCCTACGAGCAGTACTTC	CASSQNRGPYEQYF
TRBV19	TRBJ2-6	many	NA	14	TGTGCCAGTAGATCCCCCAAGGGGGCCAACGTCCTGACTTTC	CASRSPKGANVLTF
TRBV27	TRBJ1-1	NA	TRBD1	15	TGTGCCAGCAGTGAGACAGGGGGCGGGTATACTGAAGCTTTCTTT	CASSETGGGYTEAFF
TRBV30	TRBJ2-7	NA	TRBD2	14	TGTGCCTGGACGGTCGGGGGGACGTCCTACGAGCAGTACTTC	CAWTVGGTSYEQYF
TRBV5-6	TRBJ1-6	few	NA	16	TGTGCCAGCAGCTCCCCCCAACGAGGGCTAAATTCACCCCTCCACTTT	CASSSPQRGLNSPLHF
TRBV19	TRBJ1-1	once	TRBD1	14	TGTGCCAGTAGGCTGACAGGGCACAACACTGAAGCTTTCTTT	CASRLTGHNTEAFF
TRBV10-1	TRBJ2-2	few	NA	15	TGCGCCAGCAGTGGATCGACACAGAACGTCGGGGAGCTGTTTTTT	CASSGSTQNVGELFF
TRBV6-5	TRBJ1-3	NA	NA	14	TGTGCCAGCACCGGACTTGGCTCTGGAAACACCATATATTTT	CASTGLGSGNTIYF
TRBV29-1	TRBJ2-3	NA	TRBD2	16	TGCAGCGTTGATCGGCTAGGCGGGGGGGCTAGGAATACGCAGTATTTT	CSVDRLGGGARNTQYF
TRBV2	TRBJ2-7	NA	TRBD1	11	TGTGCCAGCAGCGCCGGGACAGGTGTTTTCTTC	CASSAGTGVFF
TRBV6-5	TRBJ2-4	many	TRBD2	15	TGTGCCAGCAGTCCACGGACTAGCGGGGGGGACATTCAGTACTTC	CASSPRTSGGDIQYF
TRBV5-1	TRBJ1-1	few	NA	13	TGCGCCAACACAGGAGTGGGGAACACTGAAGCTTTCTTT	CANTGVGNTEAFF
TRBV7-9	TRBJ1-5	NA	NA	13	TGTGCCAGCAGCTTAGGCGGGGAGCGGCCCCAGCATTTT	CASSLGGERPQHF
TRBV4-3	TRBJ1-2	NA	NA	15	TGCGCCAGCAGCCAAGAGAACAGGGCAACCTATGGCTACACCTTC	CASSQENRATYGYTF
TRBV6-6	TRBJ2-1	few	TRBD1	14	TGTGCCAGCAGTTTGGGACAGGGGGCCGATGAGCAGTTCTTC	CASSLGQGADEQFF
TRBV29-1	TRBJ1-2	NA	NA	14	TGCAGCGTTTGGACGGAAACTTCTAACTATGGCTACACCTTC	CSVWTETSNYGYTF
TRBV27	TRBJ2-7	few	NA	14	TGTGCCAGCAGTGAAGACAGCCCACCCTACGAGCAGTACTTC	CASSEDSPPYEQYF
TRBV6-6	TRBJ1-3	few	NA	15	TGTGCCAGCAGTTGGGACACGAGCTCTGGAAACACCATATATTTT	CASSWDTSSGNTIYF
TRBV9	TRBJ1-1	once	TRBD1	16	TGTGCCAGCAGCGACCGCTCGGGACAGGGGAACACTGAAGCTTTCTTT	CASSDRSGQGNTEAFF
TRBV11-2	TRBJ2-7	NA	NA	12	TGTGCCAGCAGCCTGACGGCCTACGAGCAGTACTTC	CASSLTAYEQYF
TRBV7-9	TRBJ2-7	once	TRBD1	14	TGTGCCAGCAGCGTGGGACAGGTCTCCTACGAGCAGTACTTC	CASSVGQVSYEQYF
TRBV7-6	TRBJ1-4	NA	NA	16	TGTGCCAGCAGCTTAGCGACTAGGGGGACCCGAGAAAAACTGTTTTTT	CASSLATRGTREKLFF
TRBV13	TRBJ2-3	NA	TRBD2	15	TGTGCCAGCAGCTTGCTAGCGGGGGACACAGATACGCAGTATTTT	CASSLLAGDTDTQYF
TRBV6-5	TRBJ2-3	NA	NA	15	TGTGCCAGCAGTTCTCGAAGGGCCGGGACAGATACGCAGTATTTT	CASSSRRAGTDTQYF
TRBV10-3	TRBJ2-3	NA	NA	15	TGTGCCATCAGTGGAGAGGGGGTGAGCACAGATACGCAGTATTTT	CAISGEGVSTDTQYF
TRBV7-9	TRBJ2-7	NA	NA	17	TGTGCCAGCAGCGATACGGTCCTAACTCGACGACTAGACGAGCAGTACTTC	CASSDTVLTRRLDEQYF
TRBV9	TRBJ2-7	many	NA	13	TGTGCCAGCAGCTCGCCCCCCTCCTACGAGCAGTACTTC	CASSSPPSYEQYF
TRBV5-6	TRBJ1-2	NA	NA	15	TGTGCCAGCAGCTCACTGGAGACGGGTGGCTATGGCTACACCTTC	CASSSLETGGYGYTF
TRBV7-9	TRBJ1-2	NA	NA	15	TGTGCCAGCAGTTCCACGGCGGTTCGGGGGGATGGCTACACCTTC	CASSSTAVRGDGYTF
TRBV10-2	TRBJ1-6	once	NA	14	TGCGCCAGCTCCTGGACTGAAGTAAATTCACCCCTCCACTTT	CASSWTEVNSPLHF
TRBV7-9	TRBJ2-7	NA	NA	14	TGTGCCAGCAGCTTAGAAGGGTTCACCTACGAGCAGTACTTC	CASSLEGFTYEQYF
TRBV7-2	TRBJ1-1	NA	NA	11	TGTGCCAGCAGCTTAGGTATCCAAGCTTTCTTT	CASSLGIQAFF
TRBV2	TRBJ2-7	NA	NA	13	TGTGCCAGCAGTTTACAGGGATCCTACGAGCAGTACTTC	CASSLQGSYEQYF
TRBV28	TRBJ1-2	NA	TRBD1	17	TGTGCCAGCAGTACATTCCAGGGGGCGGGGTCCGTTAAAGGCTACACCTTC	CASSTFQGAGSVKGYTF
TRBV2	TRBJ2-1	many	TRBD1	14	TGTGCCAGCAGGGGGACAGGGGGGTACAATGAGCAGTTCTTC	CASRGTGGYNEQFF
TRBV2	TRBJ1-5	NA	TRBD1	14	TGTGCCAGCGGGGACAGGGGAGGCAATCAGCCCCAGCATTTT	CASGDRGGNQPQHF
TRBV10-1	TRBJ2-7	NA	NA	12	TGCGCCAGCTCCGACGGATACTACGAGCAGTACTTC	CASSDGYYEQYF
TRBV7-6	TRBJ2-3	NA	NA	14	TGTGCCAGCAGCTTAGTACCTAGCACAGATACGCAGTATTTT	CASSLVPSTDTQYF
TRBV6-6	TRBJ2-2	NA	TRBD2	16	TGTGCCAGCAATGTAGCGGGGGGCGTGGGCACCGGGGAGCTGTTTTTT	CASNVAGGVGTGELFF
TRBV27	TRBJ2-7	NA	NA	11	TGTGCCAGCAGTTTAGGAAGCGAGCAGTACTTC	CASSLGSEQYF
TRBV7-8	TRBJ1-5	few	NA	15	TGTGCCAGCAGCTTCCAGGGTTACGGAGATCAGCCCCAGCATTTT	CASSFQGYGDQPQHF